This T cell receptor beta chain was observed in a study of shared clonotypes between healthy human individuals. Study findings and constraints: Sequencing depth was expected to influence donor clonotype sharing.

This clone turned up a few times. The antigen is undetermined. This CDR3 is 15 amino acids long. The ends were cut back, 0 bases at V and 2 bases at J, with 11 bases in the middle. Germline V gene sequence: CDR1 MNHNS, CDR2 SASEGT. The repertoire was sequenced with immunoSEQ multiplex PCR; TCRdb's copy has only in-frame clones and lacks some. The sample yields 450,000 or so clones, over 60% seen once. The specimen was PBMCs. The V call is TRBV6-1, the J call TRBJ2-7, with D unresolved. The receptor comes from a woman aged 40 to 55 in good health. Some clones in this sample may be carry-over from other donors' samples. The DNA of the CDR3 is TGTGCCAGCAGTGAAGCCCCGCGCGTGGCCTACGAGCAGTACTTC. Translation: CASSEAPRVAYEQYF.